The 5 T cell receptor beta chains listed next were all sequenced from one sample in a study of technical replicates of blood from a few donors. The method was immunoSEQ multiplex PCR; TCRdb's version includes in-frame clones alone and lacks a portion of them. The table records 100,000 or so clones, roughly 96% of them present only once. The sequenced sample was T cells isolated from PBMCs. The source of these receptors is a human donor in good health.

The V call is TRBV7-9, the J call TRBJ1-4; weak D call: TRBD1 (5 bases). Trimming removed 1 base at V and 8 bases at J, with 8 bases between. The CDR3 runs to 13 residues. Germline CDR1 reads SEHNR; CDR2 reads FQNEAQ (reference sequence). The DNA of the CDR3 is TGTGCCAGCAGCTTAGGGTGGGGCGAAAAACTGTTTTTT. Encoded protein: CASSLGWGEKLFF.

The chain carries TRBV19 and TRBJ2-1; TRBD2 might be the D (5 bases). CDR3 length: 14 amino acids. CDR1 LNHDA and CDR2 SQIVND come from the germline V gene (reference sequence). The V end was cut by 7 bases, the J end by 7 bases, with 17 bases between. The CDR3 nucleotides are TGTGCCAGTAACGGACTTTCAGGCGGGAATGAGCAGTTCTTC. It encodes CASNGLSGGNEQFF.

This clone was observed a single time. This chain uses TRBV19 with TRBJ1-1; D not resolved. The V gene's germline CDR1 is LNHDA and CDR2 SQIVND (reference sequence). The CDR3 is made up of 14 amino acids. V lost 6 bases and J lost 4, with 15 bases in between. The CDR3: CASSHRERITEAFF. CDR3 DNA sequence: TGTGCCAGTAGCCACCGGGAGAGGATCACTGAAGCTTTCTTT.

The chain is built from TRBV9 and TRBJ1-6; a weak D match, TRBD1 (5 bases). CDR1 and CDR2 from the germline V gene are SGDLS and YYNGEE. Trimming took off 4 bases at V and 6 bases at J, with 11 bases between the two ends. The CDR3 runs to 14 residues. The CDR3 DNA reads as TGTGCCAGCAGCTCCAGGGTCGCTAATTCACCCCTCCACTTT. It codes for CASSSRVANSPLHF.

The V and J genes are TRBV6-1 and TRBJ2-3; TRBD2 is a possible D gene (7 bases). V was cut by 1 base and J by 8 bases, with 10 bases left in between. Per germline, CDR1 MNHNS and CDR2 SASEGT. This CDR3 has 13 amino acids. CDR3 amino acids: CASSEGGGATQYF. The CDR3 DNA follows: TGTGCCAGCAGTGAAGGTGGGGGGGCTACGCAGTATTTT.